The 21 T cell receptor beta chains below were found in one sample sequenced in a study of blood T cell repertoires in COVID-19. Repertoires were generated with immunoSEQ multiplex PCR, while TCRdb's copy carries only in-frame clones and drops some. This table holds some 150,000 clones, roughly 86% found once. The sample consisted of peripheral blood. The receptors were sampled from a woman aged 45-65 years with acute or convalescent COVID-19.

The CDR3 sequence: CATSREATGGRTGELFF. As DNA, the CDR3 is TGTGCCACCAGCAGAGAGGCGACAGGGGGCCGCACCGGGGAGCTGTTTTTT. The V gene is TRBV15, the J gene TRBJ2-2; the match to TRBD1 covers 10 bases. The J segment lost 4 bases and the V segment lost 0 bases, leaving 5 bases of the junction unmatched. The CDR3 has 17 residues. Germline V CDR1 and CDR2: LNHNV, YYDKDF (reference sequence).

This clone was counted only a few times. V usage is TRBV7-2 and J usage is TRBJ2-3; 7 bases align to TRBD2. With 3 bases clipped from V and 2 bases from J, the junction kept 5 bases outside the gene matches. Germline CDR1 reads SGHTA; CDR2 reads FQGNSA. The CDR3 spans 15 residues. The CDR3 DNA reads as TGTGCCAGCAGCTTCGGGGGAGGGGTCACAGATACGCAGTATTTT. Translating it yields CASSFGGGVTDTQYF.

Worth noting for this clone: The sample has other DNA sequences that encode this CDR3 too. The rearrangement joins TRBV9 to TRBJ1-2, with a tentative D call TRBD1 (6 bases). This CDR3 is 12 amino acids long. Trimming stripped 3 bases from V and 7 bases from J, with 10 bases between. Germline V CDR1 and CDR2: SGDLS, YYNGEE. The CDR3 spells CASSAAGVGYTF. In nucleotides, the CDR3 is TGTGCCAGCAGCGCAGCAGGGGTTGGCTACACCTTC.

This sequence joins TRBV6-6 and TRBJ2-1; D unresolved. Trimming shortened V by 7 bases and J by 8 bases, and 9 bases separated the two germline ends. This CDR3 spans 11 amino acids. Germline CDR1 MNHNY, CDR2 SVGAGI (reference sequence). The DNA of the CDR3 is TGTGCCAGCACCGTGGGCCATGAGCAGTTCTTC. This codes for CASTVGHEQFF.

This chain joins TRBV10-2 and TRBJ2-5; 8 nucleotides line up with TRBD2. The CDR3 has 13 residues. Germline V CDR1 and CDR2: WSHSY, SAAADI. The junction had 4 bases not matched to a gene; V was cut back by 8 bases and J by 2 bases. The CDR3 DNA follows: TGCGCCAGCTTTAGCGGGGTACAAGAGACCCAGTACTTC. This sequence encodes CASFSGVQETQYF.

This clone was picked up a small number of times. The chain combines TRBV4-1 with TRBJ2-5; 9 bases map to TRBD2. Trimming at V came to 4 bases and at J to 5 bases, leaving 11 bases not matched to a gene. In germline, CDR1 is MGHRA, CDR2 YSYEKL. The CDR3 is made up of 16 amino acids. CDR3 DNA: TGCGCCAGCAGCCCTCTGGGTAGCGGGGGTCAGGAGACCCAGTACTTC. Translation gives CASSPLGSGGQETQYF.

The rearrangement joins TRBV15 to TRBJ1-1; D is unresolved. Germline CDR1 LNHNV, CDR2 YYDKDF (reference sequence). The length of the CDR3 is 16 residues. Trimming cost V 0 bases and J 1 base, with 12 bases left between them. Here the CDR3 DNA reads TGTGCCACCAGCAGAGATGATACGGGAGGGAACACTGAAGCTTTCTTT. Translated: CATSRDDTGGNTEAFF.

The chain joins TRBV19 to TRBJ2-7, with a weak D call TRBD2 (6 bases). Per germline, CDR1 LNHDA and CDR2 SQIVND (reference sequence). This CDR3 contains 14 residues. V was trimmed by 5 bases and J by 2 bases, leaving 13 bases between them. In DNA, the CDR3 is TGTGCCAGTAGTGGGGGACTCGGAACCTACGAGCAGTACTTC. It encodes CASSGGLGTYEQYF.

The CDR3 here is CASTDVPSRTNTGELFF. The CDR3 nucleotides are TGTGCCAGCACCGACGTGCCTAGCCGGACGAACACCGGGGAGCTGTTTTTT. The chain employs TRBV7-6 and TRBJ2-2, with D perhaps TRBD2 (5 bases). The CDR3 covers 17 residues. Germline CDR1 reads SGHVS; CDR2 reads FNYEAQ. Deletions cut 7 bases from V and 0 bases from J, with 18 bases between.

The J gene is TRBJ1-5, the V gene TRBV6-6; D may be TRBD1 (6 bases). CDR1 MNHNY and CDR2 SVGAGI come from the germline V gene (reference sequence). The CDR3 extends over 15 amino acids. The V end was cut by 4 bases, the J end by 6 bases, with 16 bases between. CDR3 DNA: TGTGCCAGCAGTTTTCCAGGGGCGCAAGGTCAGCCCCAGCATTTT. Protein product: CASSFPGAQGQPQHF.

This rearrangement joins TRBV7-2 to TRBJ2-1, with no clear D. V was pared by 5 bases and J by 0 bases, with 14 bases between. The CDR3 consists of 16 residues. CDR1 and CDR2 (germline): SGHTA, FQGNSA. The CDR3 nucleotides are TGTGCCAGCAGCCATTCCCCCTGGAGCTCCTACAATGAGCAGTTCTTC. This sequence encodes CASSHSPWSSYNEQFF.

The genes are TRBV7-9 and TRBJ2-5; 8 nucleotides match TRBD2. The germline CDR1 and CDR2 sequences are SEHNR and FQNEAQ (reference sequence). Losses at the gene ends were 7 bases for V and 3 bases for J; bases not matched to a gene: 7. The CDR3 extends over 14 amino acids. CDR3 residues: CASNSGLVEETQYF. DNA of the CDR3: TGTGCCAGCAACTCGGGACTAGTAGAAGAGACCCAGTACTTC.

The chain combines TRBV7-8 with TRBJ2-2; 13 nucleotides line up with TRBD2. This CDR3 spans 17 amino acids. Germline V gene lookup returns CDR1 SGHVS and CDR2 FQNEAQ. V trimming: 5 bases; J trimming: 4 bases; junction bases outside the gene matches: 7. The CDR3 bases are TGTGCCAGCAGCCCTCCCGGACTAGCGGGAGTCACCGGGGAGCTGTTTTTT. This gives the protein CASSPPGLAGVTGELFF. The variable domain in full, with the rest retrieved from reference TRBV7-8 and TRBJ2-2, is GAGVSQSPRYKVAKRGQDVALRCDPISGHVSLFWYQQALGQGPEFLTYFQNEAQLDKSGLPSDRFFAERPEGSVSTLKIQRTQQEDSAVYLCASSPPGLAGVTGELFFGEGSRLTVL.

The rearrangement uses TRBV7-2 and TRBJ2-3; possibly TRBD2 for D (7 bases). Germline CDR1 SGHTA, CDR2 FQGNSA. Trimming stripped 2 bases from V and 3 bases from J, with 15 bases between. CDR3 length equals 16 residues. CDR3 coding DNA: TGTGCCAGCAGCTTAAGGGGGAGGGCCGAGACAGATACGCAGTATTTT. Encoded protein: CASSLRGRAETDTQYF. The complete variable domain, with remaining parts taken from reference TRBV7-2 and TRBJ2-3, reads GAGVSQSPSNKVTEKGKDVELRCDPISGHTALYWYRQSLGQGLEFLIYFQGNSAPDKSGLPSDRFSAERTGGSVSTLTIQRTQQEDSAVYLCASSLRGRAETDTQYFGPGTRLTVL.

The rearrangement joins TRBV9 to TRBJ2-1; D call uncertain. V was shortened by 0 bases and J by 0 bases, with 10 bases between the two germline ends. The CDR3 length is 16 residues. The germline V gene has CDR1 SGDLS and CDR2 YYNGEE. The CDR3 region has the DNA TGTGCCAGCAGCGTAGATCACAGCAGCTCCTACAATGAGCAGTTCTTC. Encoded protein: CASSVDHSSSYNEQFF.

V gene TRBV6-5 combines with J gene TRBJ2-3; TRBD1 is a possible D gene (6 bases). CDR3 length equals 13 residues. V lost 8 bases and J 2 bases, leaving 11 bases between the germline ends. Germline V lookup: CDR1 MNHEY, CDR2 SVGAGI. Here the CDR3 DNA reads TGTGCCAGCTTCAGGGGAATCACAGATACGCAGTATTTT. It yields the protein CASFRGITDTQYF.

V usage is TRBV20-1 and J usage is TRBJ2-7; a possible D gene is TRBD2 (5 bases). V was clipped by 6 bases and J by 5 bases, with 11 bases between them. The CDR3 has 11 amino acids. Germline CDR1 reads DFQATT; CDR2 reads SNEGSKA (reference sequence). CDR3 in amino acids: CSAAAEDEQYF. In DNA, the CDR3 is TGCAGTGCAGCGGCCGAGGACGAGCAGTACTTC.

The chain has TRBV4-3 and TRBJ2-2, with D maybe TRBD1 (6 bases). This CDR3 has 13 amino acids. Looked up from germline, CDR1 is LGHNA and CDR2 is YSLEER. With 4 bases removed from V and 6 bases from J, the gap between germline ends came to 9 bases. In DNA form, the CDR3 reads TGCGCCAGCAGCCGACAGGACCCCGGGGAGCTGTTTTTT. Translating gives CASSRQDPGELFF.

The chain is built from TRBV9 and TRBJ1-1, with 7 bases that match TRBD1. The CDR3 runs 12 residues. CDR1 SGDLS and CDR2 YYNGEE come from the germline V gene. J lost 6 bases, V lost 4 bases, and 3 bases had no gene match. CDR3 DNA: TGTGCCAGCAGCACCCAGGGGGCTGAAGCTTTCTTT. As protein: CASSTQGAEAFF.

The chain is built from TRBV11-3 and TRBJ1-2; 8 bases line up with TRBD1. The CDR3 has 14 residues. The germline CDR1 and CDR2 sequences are SGHNT and YENEEA. Losses at the gene ends were 5 bases for V and 3 bases for J; bases not matched to a gene: 5. Written as DNA, the CDR3 is TGTGCCAGCAGCCCCCAGGGGGCCCACTATGGCTACACCTTC. Protein sequence: CASSPQGAHYGYTF.

The chain has TRBV19 and TRBJ2-6; 8 nucleotides line up with TRBD1. Germline-derived CDR1 and CDR2 are LNHDA and SQIVND (reference sequence). There are 16 residues in the CDR3. V was pared by 5 bases and J by 6 bases, with 9 bases of the junction left unmatched. Here the CDR3 reads CASSQPGQGTANVLTF. The CDR3 region has the DNA TGTGCCAGTAGTCAACCCGGACAGGGCACGGCCAACGTCCTGACTTTC.